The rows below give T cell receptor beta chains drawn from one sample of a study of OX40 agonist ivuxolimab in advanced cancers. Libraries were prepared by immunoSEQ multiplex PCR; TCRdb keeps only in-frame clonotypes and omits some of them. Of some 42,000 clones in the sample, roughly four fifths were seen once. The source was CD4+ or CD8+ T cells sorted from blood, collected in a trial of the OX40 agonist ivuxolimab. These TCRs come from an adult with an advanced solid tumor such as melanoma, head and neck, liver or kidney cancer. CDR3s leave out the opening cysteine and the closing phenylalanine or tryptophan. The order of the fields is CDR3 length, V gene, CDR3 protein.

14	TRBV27	ASSFLGQGYGTEAF
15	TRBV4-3	ASSQDRGFALTDTQY
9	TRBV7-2	ASSPQETQY
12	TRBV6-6	ASSYGPTGPEAF
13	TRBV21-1	ASSHRRGMGNTIY
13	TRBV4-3	ASSPVLGQGKEQF
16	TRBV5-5	ASSSIRQGRGENTEAF
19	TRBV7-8	ASSSEGLAGGPSWYTGELF
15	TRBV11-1	ASSLLRYDRGTGELF
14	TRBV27	ASSPERTSGIYEQY
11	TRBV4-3	ASSQGPGDTQY
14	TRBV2	ASSESGQLSNQPQH
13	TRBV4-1	ASSTRLAGVYEQY
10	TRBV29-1	SVEDSSYGYT
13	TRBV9	ASSVSWDSVGEQF
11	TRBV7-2	ASSPQGGYGYT
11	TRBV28	ATGLAGAETQY
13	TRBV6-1	ASSKTTGNNEKLF